One and the same sample provided the 14 T cell receptor beta chains below, sequenced in a study of shared clonotypes between healthy human individuals. Using immunoSEQ multiplex PCR, the repertoire was profiled, and TCRdb retains in-frame clones only, with some absent. Here the sample spans some 900,000 clones, about three quarters being singletons. The sequenced sample consisted of memory CD4+ T cells sorted from blood. Subset of the sample: CD45RA-negative fraction. All receptors derive from a man between 18 and 35 years old in good health.

On this clone: The sample carries other DNA sequences with the same CDR3. V usage is TRBV5-1 and J usage is TRBJ2-7; 7 bases fit TRBD2. The V and J ends lost 0 bases and 0 bases, in that order; junction bases with no gene match: 3. The CDR3 contains 15 residues. Germline CDR1 is SGHRS and CDR2 is YFSETQ. CDR3 nucleotide sequence: TGCGCCAGCAGCTTGGCTAGCGGTAGCTCCTACGAGCAGTACTTC. This codes for CASSLASGSSYEQYF. Full variable domain (missing parts from reference TRBV5-1 and TRBJ2-7): KAGVTQTPRYLIKTRGQQVTLSCSPISGHRSVSWYQQTPGQGLQFLFEYFSETQRNKGNFPGRFSGRQFSNSRSEMNVSTLELGDSALYLCASSLASGSSYEQYFGPGTRLTVT.

This chain joins TRBV5-6 and TRBJ1-4, with TRBD1 matching 8 bases. Looked up from germline, CDR1 is SGHDT and CDR2 is YYEEEE. CDR3 length equals 16 residues. With 4 bases clipped from V and 8 bases from J, the junction kept 13 bases outside the gene matches. DNA for the CDR3: TGTGCCAGCAGCCAAAATCCCGGGACAGGAGTGGAAAAACTGTTTTTT. This translates into CASSQNPGTGVEKLFF.

The chain employs TRBV28 and TRBJ1-2; 8 bases fit TRBD1. Germline-derived CDR1 and CDR2 are MDHEN and SYDVKM. The V gene end was trimmed by 6 bases and the J gene end by 8 bases; junction bases not matched to a gene: 5. The CDR3 runs 12 residues. CDR3 nucleotide sequence: TGTGCCAGCAGGCAGGGGGCGCAAGGCTACACCTTC. The encoded protein is CASRQGAQGYTF.

Concerning this clone itself: Distinct nucleotide sequences in the sample also encode this CDR3. The J gene is TRBJ2-2, the V gene TRBV25-1; D is unclear. Germline V CDR1 and CDR2: MGHDK, SYGVNS. V was trimmed by 3 bases and J by 2 bases, leaving 13 bases between them. The CDR3 contains 16 residues. In nucleotides, the CDR3 is TGTGCCAGCAGTGATCCCGGCAGATCAAACACCGGGGAGCTGTTTTTT. Its protein product is CASSDPGRSNTGELFF.

This chain joins TRBV5-6 and TRBJ1-2; unclear D gene. CDR1 is SGHDT, CDR2 YYEEEE, per germline. The CDR3 contains 9 residues. Trimming shortened V by 0 bases and J by 10 bases, and 1 base separated the two germline ends. CDR3 residues: CASSLDYTF. In DNA form, the CDR3 reads TGTGCCAGCAGCTTGGACTACACCTTC.

V usage is TRBV11-2 and J usage is TRBJ1-3, with no clear D. Per germline, CDR1 SGHAT and CDR2 FQNNGV. The CDR3 sequence is 16 residues long. V dropped 4 bases and J dropped 0 bases, with 13 bases sitting between them. Here the CDR3 reads CASSYANPSSGNTIYF. CDR3 in DNA: TGTGCCAGCAGCTATGCTAACCCCTCCTCTGGAAACACCATATATTTT.

This clone was seen only a few times. This chain uses TRBV10-3 with TRBJ2-2, with D perhaps matching TRBD2 (7 bases). The germline CDR1 and CDR2 sequences are ENHRY and SYGVKD. V was clipped by 4 bases and J by 6 bases, with 9 bases between them. This CDR3 is built from 13 residues. In DNA, the CDR3 is TGTGCCATCAGTGTAGGGGGGGCCGGGGAGCTGTTTTTT. Its translation: CAISVGGAGELFF.

The chain couples TRBV18 to TRBJ1-2; 7 nucleotides agree with TRBD1. V lost 3 bases to trimming and J lost 0 bases; unmatched junction nucleotides: 4. The germline V gene encodes CDR1 KGHSH and CDR2 LQKENI. CDR3 size: 15 residues. Here the CDR3 reads CASSPGQKTNYGYTF. The CDR3 DNA sequence: TGTGCCAGCTCACCGGGACAGAAGACTAACTATGGCTACACCTTC.

The chain joins TRBV2 to TRBJ2-7; no clear D. The CDR3 loop spans 12 amino acids. Trimming removed 3 bases at V and 3 bases at J, with 6 bases between. CDR1 SNHLY and CDR2 FYNNEI come from the germline V gene. CDR3 in DNA: TGTGCCAGCAGTGAGGACGTCTACGAGCAGTACTTC. As protein: CASSEDVYEQYF.

The chain is built from TRBV7-3 and TRBJ1-1; D unclear. This CDR3 has 13 residues. Per germline, CDR1 SGHTA and CDR2 FQGTGA. V was shortened by 0 bases and J by 6 bases, with 8 bases between the two germline ends. DNA of the CDR3: TGTGCCAGCAGCTTAACTGGGGTTTCTGAAGCTTTCTTT. Protein product: CASSLTGVSEAFF.

V is TRBV25-1 and J is TRBJ1-6; D gene unclear. Trimming shortened V by 1 base and J by 10 bases, and 8 bases separated the two germline ends. The CDR3 runs to 13 residues. Germline CDR1 reads MGHDK; CDR2 reads SYGVNS. The CDR3 nucleotides read TGTGCCAGCAGTGAATTGAGGAGCTCACCCCTCCACTTT. It is translated as CASSELRSSPLHF.

CDR3 amino acids: CASSMLAGAYYNEQFF. The CDR3 DNA reads TGTGCCAGTAGTATGCTAGCGGGAGCTTACTACAATGAGCAGTTCTTC. This chain links TRBV19 with TRBJ2-1, with TRBD2 matching over 10 bases. Unmatched junction bases numbered 5, after V lost 3 bases and J lost 3 bases. The CDR3 has 16 amino acids. Per germline, CDR1 LNHDA and CDR2 SQIVND (reference sequence).

The chain combines TRBV28 with TRBJ2-1; 12 nucleotides line up with TRBD2. The CDR3 sequence is 14 residues long. Per germline, CDR1 MDHEN and CDR2 SYDVKM. J gave up 6 bases and V 7 bases, and 4 bases lay outside the gene matches. The CDR3 nucleotides read TGTGCCAGCACGGCTAGCGGGGGGGCCAATGAGCAGTTCTTC. This translates into CASTASGGANEQFF. The full variable domain, in which reference TRBV28 and TRBJ2-1 provide the parts outside the CDR3, is DVKVTQSSRYLVKRTGEKVFLECVQDMDHENMFWYRQDPGLGLRLIYFSYDVKMKEKGDIPEGYSVSREKKERFSLILESASTNQTSMYLCASTASGGANEQFFGPGTRLTVL.

The chain is built from TRBV6-6 and TRBJ2-5; 7 bases match TRBD2. After removal of 6 bases from V and 3 bases from J, the junction contained 13 bases not matched to a gene. Germline CDR1 and CDR2: MNHNY and SVGAGI (reference sequence). The CDR3 runs to 16 residues. CDR3 sequence: CASSPGRGSLEETQYF. The CDR3 DNA reads as TGTGCCAGCAGCCCAGGCCGCGGGAGCTTAGAAGAGACCCAGTACTTC.